This T cell receptor (beta chain) derives from a study of blood T cell repertoires in COVID-19. Study overall: Collection of acute and convalescent COVID-19 samples took place in the United States, Italy and Spain.

Germline-derived CDR1 and CDR2 are KGHDR and SFDVKD. The trim removed 8 bases at V and 5 bases at J, leaving 5 bases unmatched. This CDR3 region has 13 residues. This clone turned up a few times. Authors' analysis steps: Estimated nucleated cell counts came from reference gene primer amplification. Using immunoSEQ multiplex PCR, the repertoire was profiled, and TCRdb retains in-frame clones only, with some absent. V, J and clone size reflect that table, while D and trimming were determined from the DNA. The sample includes about 110,000 clones, around 85% of them seen just once. Sequenced sample: peripheral blood. The receptor comes from a man aged 50 or older with acute or convalescent COVID-19. The gene calls are TRBV24-1 and TRBJ2-1, with 7 bases matching TRBD2. CDR3 in amino acids: CATTPRGDNEQFF. In nucleotides, the CDR3 is TGTGCCACCACCCCTCGGGGGGACAATGAGCAGTTCTTC.